This TCR beta chain was documented in a study of T-cell reconstitution after alpha-beta-depleted transplantation in children. The germline V gene encodes CDR1 SGHVS and CDR2 FQNEAQ. The V and J ends lost 1 base and 5 bases respectively, with 14 bases between them. This CDR3 is built from 15 residues. This clonotype appeared a few times. Library preparation (for TCRbeta) was performed with unique molecular identifiers. Each CDR3 protein is one row after TCRdb ran MiXCR on the PCR reads. The sample has approximately 520,000 distinct CDR3 sequences, approximately 32% seen once; the top ten hold around 2.4%.

V gene TRBV7-8 combines with J gene TRBJ2-5, with D perhaps matching TRBD1 (5 bases). Sequenced material: PBMCs from the stem cell graft donor, taken from the stem cell graft. The source of this sequence is a human donor who donated a stem cell graft to a child with aplastic anemia. The CDR3 coding sequence is TGTGCCAGCAGCTTAGAGGGTTGGGGCGTTGAGACCCAGTACTTC. Protein sequence: CASSLEGWGVETQYF.